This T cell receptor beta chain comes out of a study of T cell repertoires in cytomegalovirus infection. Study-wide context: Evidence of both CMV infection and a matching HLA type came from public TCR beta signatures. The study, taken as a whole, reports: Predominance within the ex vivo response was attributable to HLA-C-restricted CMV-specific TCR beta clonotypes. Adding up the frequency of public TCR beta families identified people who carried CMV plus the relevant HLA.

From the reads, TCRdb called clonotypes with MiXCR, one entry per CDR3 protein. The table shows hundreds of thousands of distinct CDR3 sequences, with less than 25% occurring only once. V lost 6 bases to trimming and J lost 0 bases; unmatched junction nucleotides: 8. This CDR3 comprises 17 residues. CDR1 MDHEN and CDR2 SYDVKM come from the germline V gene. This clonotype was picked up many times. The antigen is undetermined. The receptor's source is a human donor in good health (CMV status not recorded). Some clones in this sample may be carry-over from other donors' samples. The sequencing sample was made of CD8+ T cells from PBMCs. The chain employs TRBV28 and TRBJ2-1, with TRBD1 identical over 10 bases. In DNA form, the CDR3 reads TGTGCCAGCAGGGGACAGGGGTTAACCCTCTCCTACAATGAGCAGTTCTTC. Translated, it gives CASRGQGLTLSYNEQFF. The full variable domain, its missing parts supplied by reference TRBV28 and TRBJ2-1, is DVKVTQSSRYLVKRTGEKVFLECVQDMDHENMFWYRQDPGLGLRLIYFSYDVKMKEKGDIPEGYSVSREKKERFSLILESASTNQTSMYLCASRGQGLTLSYNEQFFGPGTRLTVL.